One T cell receptor (beta chain) is described in this entry. Its target is unknown. Per the germline V gene, CDR1 is MNHEY and CDR2 is SMNVEV (reference sequence). V was pared by 5 bases and J by 0 bases, with 8 bases between. CDR3 size: 13 residues. These data are taken from a study of lymphopenia after photon versus proton radiotherapy. Whole-study results and caveats: Oligoclonal CD8+ Temra expansion after nadir drove photon patients' diversity drop. Authors raise, but do not show, better survival with proton therapy. A bigger post-nadir fall in TCR diversity correlated inversely with survival time in deceased patients. Relative stability marked proton patients; photon patients lost diversity and naive cells.

This table comes from immunoSEQ multiplex PCR, and its TCRdb copy is limited to in-frame clones, with some not included. The repertoire has roughly 25,000 clones, over 80% of them found once; the top ten carry 21%. Sequencing used peripheral blood, obtained from a patient treated with proton-based radiotherapy. The sequence derives from a woman in her 70s with pancreatic cancer. The V call is TRBV27, the J call TRBJ2-7; no clear D. DNA of the CDR3: TGTGCCAGCAGTCCCCCTAGCTCCTACGAGCAGTACTTC. Protein sequence: CASSPPSSYEQYF.